One T cell receptor beta chain is described in this entry. This sample stems from a study of shared clonotypes between healthy human individuals. Donation came from healthy HIV-negative adults that had no recent acute infections or vaccinations. Assay used: immunoSEQ multiplex PCR; TCRdb lists only in-frame clones, some missing. The sample has approximately 2.5 million clones; over 85% are singletons. This receptor was obtained from a man younger than 30 in good health. Input material: naive CD4+ T cells sorted from blood. As for subset: CD45RA+ positively selected.

As DNA, the CDR3 is TGTGCCAGCAGCCCCCGGACGGTCCAAGAGACCCAGTACTTC. This sequence encodes CASSPRTVQETQYF. The V gene is TRBV14, the J gene TRBJ2-5; D gene ambiguous. The germline V gene has CDR1 SGHDN and CDR2 FVKESK. The CDR3 has 14 amino acids. The V gene lost 4 bases and the J gene lost 1 base, with 10 bases spanning the gap.